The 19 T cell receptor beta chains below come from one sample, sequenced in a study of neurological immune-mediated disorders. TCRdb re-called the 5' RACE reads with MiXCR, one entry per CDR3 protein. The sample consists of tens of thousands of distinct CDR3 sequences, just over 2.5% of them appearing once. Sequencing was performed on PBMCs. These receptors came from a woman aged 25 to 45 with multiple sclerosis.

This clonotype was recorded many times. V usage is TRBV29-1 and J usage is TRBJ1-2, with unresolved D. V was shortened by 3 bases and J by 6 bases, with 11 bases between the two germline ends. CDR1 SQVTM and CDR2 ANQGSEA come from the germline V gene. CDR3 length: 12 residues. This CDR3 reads CSVESKGNGYTF. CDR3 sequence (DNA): TGCAGCGTTGAGTCCAAAGGGAATGGCTACACCTTC.

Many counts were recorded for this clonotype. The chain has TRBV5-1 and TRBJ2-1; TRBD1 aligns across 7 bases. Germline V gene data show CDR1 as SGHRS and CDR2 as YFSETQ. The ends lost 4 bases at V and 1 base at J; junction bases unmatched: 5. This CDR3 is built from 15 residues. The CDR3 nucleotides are TGCGCCAGCAGCATACAGGGGTTTTCCTACAATGAGCAGTTCTTC. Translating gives CASSIQGFSYNEQFF.

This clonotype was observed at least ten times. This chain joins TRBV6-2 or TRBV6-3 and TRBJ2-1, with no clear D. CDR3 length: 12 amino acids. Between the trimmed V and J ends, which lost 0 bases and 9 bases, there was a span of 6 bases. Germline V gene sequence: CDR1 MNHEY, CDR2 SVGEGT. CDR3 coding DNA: TGTGCCAGCAGTTACTCGAAAGTTGAGCAGTTCTTC. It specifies CASSYSKVEQFF.

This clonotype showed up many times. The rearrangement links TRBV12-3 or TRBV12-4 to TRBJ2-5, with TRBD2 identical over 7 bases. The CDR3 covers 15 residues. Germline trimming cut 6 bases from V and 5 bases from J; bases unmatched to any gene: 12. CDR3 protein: CASSPWSGTGETQYF. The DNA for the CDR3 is TGTGCCAGCAGCCCCTGGAGCGGGACTGGGGAGACCCAGTACTTC.

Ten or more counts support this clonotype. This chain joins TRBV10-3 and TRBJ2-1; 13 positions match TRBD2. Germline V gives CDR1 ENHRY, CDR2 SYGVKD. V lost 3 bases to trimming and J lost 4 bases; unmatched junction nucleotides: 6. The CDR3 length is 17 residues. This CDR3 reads CAISDPTSGRVYNEQFF. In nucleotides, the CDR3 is TGTGCCATCAGTGACCCCACTAGCGGGAGGGTATACAATGAGCAGTTCTTC.

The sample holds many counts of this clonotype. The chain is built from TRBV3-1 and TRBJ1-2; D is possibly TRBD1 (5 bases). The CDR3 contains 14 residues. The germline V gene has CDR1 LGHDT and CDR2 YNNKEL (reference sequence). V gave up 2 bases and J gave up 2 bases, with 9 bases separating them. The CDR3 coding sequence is TGTGCCAGCAGCCAACAGGGATCCAACTATGGCTACACCTTC. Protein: CASSQQGSNYGYTF.

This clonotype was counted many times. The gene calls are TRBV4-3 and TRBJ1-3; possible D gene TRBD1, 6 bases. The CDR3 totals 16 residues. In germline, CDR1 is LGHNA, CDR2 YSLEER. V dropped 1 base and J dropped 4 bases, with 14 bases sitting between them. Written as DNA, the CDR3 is TGCGCCAGCAGCCAAGGGGGGCCCGGGACAGGAAACACCATATATTTT. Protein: CASSQGGPGTGNTIYF.

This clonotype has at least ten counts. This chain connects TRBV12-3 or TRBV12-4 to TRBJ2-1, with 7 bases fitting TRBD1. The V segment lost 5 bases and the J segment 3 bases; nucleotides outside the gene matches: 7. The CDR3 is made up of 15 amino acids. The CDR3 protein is CASSKRQGVYNEQFF. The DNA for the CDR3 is TGTGCCAGCAGTAAAAGACAGGGCGTCTACAATGAGCAGTTCTTC.

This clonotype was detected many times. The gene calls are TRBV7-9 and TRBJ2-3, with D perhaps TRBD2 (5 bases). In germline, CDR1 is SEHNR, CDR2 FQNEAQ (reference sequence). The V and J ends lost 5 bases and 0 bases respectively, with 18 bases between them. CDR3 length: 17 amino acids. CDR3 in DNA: TGTGCCAGCAGCCCATCCGGAGGTACCCTAAGCACAGATACGCAGTATTTT. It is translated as CASSPSGGTLSTDTQYF.

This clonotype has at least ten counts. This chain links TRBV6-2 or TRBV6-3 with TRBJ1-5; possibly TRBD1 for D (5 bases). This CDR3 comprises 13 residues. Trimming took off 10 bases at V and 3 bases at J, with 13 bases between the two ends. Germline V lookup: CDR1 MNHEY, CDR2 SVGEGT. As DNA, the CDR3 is TGTGCCAATCCAGACAGAAACAATCAGCCCCAGCATTTT. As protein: CANPDRNNQPQHF.

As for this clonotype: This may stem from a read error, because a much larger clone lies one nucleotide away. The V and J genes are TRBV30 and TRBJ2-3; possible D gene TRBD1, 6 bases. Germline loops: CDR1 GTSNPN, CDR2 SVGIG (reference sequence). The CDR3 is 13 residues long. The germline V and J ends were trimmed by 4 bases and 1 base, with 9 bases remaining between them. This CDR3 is CAWKRTGTDTQYF. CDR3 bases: TGTGCCTGGAAGCGGACAGGCACAGATACGCAGTATTTT.

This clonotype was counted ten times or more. The CDR3: CSATSGPSTDTQYF. In nucleotides, the CDR3 is TGCAGTGCTACTAGCGGGCCTAGCACAGATACGCAGTATTTT. The chain carries TRBV20-1 and TRBJ2-3; TRBD2 agrees at 8 bases. V lost 4 bases to trimming and J lost 0 bases; unmatched junction nucleotides: 3. The CDR3 covers 14 residues. Germline lookup yields CDR1 DFQATT and CDR2 SNEGSKA (reference sequence).

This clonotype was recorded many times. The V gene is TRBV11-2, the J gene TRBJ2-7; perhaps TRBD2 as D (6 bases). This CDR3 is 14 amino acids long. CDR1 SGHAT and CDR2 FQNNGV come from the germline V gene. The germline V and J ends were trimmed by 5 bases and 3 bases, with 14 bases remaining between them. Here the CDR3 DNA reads TGTGCCAGCAGCGAAGGCGGGATGGGCTACGAGCAGTACTTC. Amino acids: CASSEGGMGYEQYF.

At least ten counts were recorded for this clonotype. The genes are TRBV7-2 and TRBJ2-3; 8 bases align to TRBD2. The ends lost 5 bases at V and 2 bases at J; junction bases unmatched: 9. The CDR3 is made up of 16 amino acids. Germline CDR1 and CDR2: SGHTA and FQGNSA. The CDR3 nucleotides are TGTGCCAGCAGCCCGGGGCCTAGCGGGTCCACAGATACGCAGTATTTT. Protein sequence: CASSPGPSGSTDTQYF.

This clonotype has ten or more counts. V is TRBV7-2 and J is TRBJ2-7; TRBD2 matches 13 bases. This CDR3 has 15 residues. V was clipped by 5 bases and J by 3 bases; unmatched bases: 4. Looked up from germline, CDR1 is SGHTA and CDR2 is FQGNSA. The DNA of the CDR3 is TGTGCCAGCAGCGTTGGACTAGCGGGAGACTACGAGCAGTACTTC. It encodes CASSVGLAGDYEQYF.

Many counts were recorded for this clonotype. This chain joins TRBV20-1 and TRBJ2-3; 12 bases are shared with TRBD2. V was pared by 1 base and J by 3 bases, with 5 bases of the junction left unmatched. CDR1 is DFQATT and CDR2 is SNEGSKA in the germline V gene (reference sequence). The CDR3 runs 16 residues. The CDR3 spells CSARGLAGVRTDTQYF. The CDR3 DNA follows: TGCAGTGCTAGAGGACTAGCGGGAGTGAGGACAGATACGCAGTATTTT.

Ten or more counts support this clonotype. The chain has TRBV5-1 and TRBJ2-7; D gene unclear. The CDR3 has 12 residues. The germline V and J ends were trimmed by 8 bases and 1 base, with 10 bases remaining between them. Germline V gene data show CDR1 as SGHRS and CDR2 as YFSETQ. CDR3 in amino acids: CASPQNSYEQYF. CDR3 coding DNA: TGCGCCAGTCCTCAGAATTCCTACGAGCAGTACTTC.

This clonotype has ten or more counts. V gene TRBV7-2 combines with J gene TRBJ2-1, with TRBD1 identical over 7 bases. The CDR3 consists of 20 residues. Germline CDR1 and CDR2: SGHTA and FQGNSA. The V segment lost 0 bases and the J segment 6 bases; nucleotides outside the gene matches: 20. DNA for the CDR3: TGTGCCAGCAGCTTAGCCATAAGCCTCCTAAGGACAGGTTTCGCCAATGAGCAGTTCTTC. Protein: CASSLAISLLRTGFANEQFF.

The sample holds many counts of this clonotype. The chain's CDR3 is CASSSGPHRGSYNEQFF. The DNA for the CDR3 is TGTGCCAGCAGCTCCGGACCCCACCGGGGCTCCTACAATGAGCAGTTCTTC. The rearrangement uses TRBV7-8 and TRBJ2-1, with a tentative D call TRBD2 (5 bases). Germline V lookup: CDR1 SGHVS, CDR2 FQNEAQ. V was trimmed by 4 bases and J by 0 bases, leaving 16 bases between them. CDR3 length: 17 residues.